This T cell receptor (beta chain) was retrieved from a study of shared clonotypes between healthy human individuals. Study observations and caveats: Although depth was large, rarefaction showed that sequencing of the sorted subsets was incomplete. Against clonotypes common to all four donors, non-shared ones had lower generation probabilities.

Germline assignment: CDR1 LNHNV and CDR2 YYDKDF (reference sequence). Trimming left V 5 bases short and J 5 bases short, with 18 bases between. This CDR3 comprises 15 residues. Naive CD8 cells lacked CD45RO and underwent positive selection for CCR7, leaving out terminally differentiated effector memory CD45RA+ cells. Donors were healthy HIV-negative adults without recent acute infections or vaccinations. In regard to this clone: Its specificity is not known.

The genomic DNA of each subset was split evenly across several immunoSEQ plates. This table comes from immunoSEQ multiplex PCR, and its TCRdb copy is limited to in-frame clones, with some not included. The sample includes around 2,000,000 clones, 85% to 95% of them seen just once. Sequencing was carried out using naive CD8+ T cells sorted from blood. V is TRBV15 and J is TRBJ1-2; a possible D gene is TRBD1 (5 bases). The TCR comes from a man aged 18 to 30 in good health. CDR3 in DNA: TGTGCCACCAGCGTCGACAGTGAGGCCATTTATGGCTACACCTTC. Translated, it gives CATSVDSEAIYGYTF.